The present TCR beta chain was sequenced within a study of persistence of HIV-infected CD4 T cells. Study-level points and caveats: Bulk TCR data could not be restricted to HIV-1-infected CMV-responding cells.

Details on this clone: The antigen remains undetermined.

This nonspecific control used anti-CD3/anti-CD28 bead stimulation of CD4+ T cells. Responding CD4+ T cells were sorted by upregulation of both CD40 ligand and CD69. The libraries were made with immunoSEQ version 4 in survey mode. Measured with immunoSEQ multiplex PCR; TCRdb has only the in-frame clones, and not every one. The top ten hold 0.47% of the sample, which has fewer than 45,000 clones, 88% seen once. The CDR3 has 16 amino acids. Germline assignment: CDR1 MRHNA and CDR2 SNTAGT. V was pared by 6 bases and J by 8 bases, with 25 bases between. The sequenced sample was CD4+ T cells sorted from PBMCs after approximately 19-hour stimulation, obtained from a patient who received antiretroviral therapy. The chain recombines TRBV6-4 with TRBJ1-2, with D hard to call. The TCR was taken from an adult woman with HIV who was CMV-seropositive. The CDR3 spells CASSESYDVPRGGYTF. CDR3 nucleotides: TGTGCCAGCAGCGAATCCTACGACGTACCTCGAGGGGGCTACACCTTC.